The 10 T cell receptor beta chains below were found in one sample sequenced in a study of OX40 agonist ivuxolimab in advanced cancers. Sequenced by immunoSEQ multiplex PCR; TCRdb stores in-frame clones only, minus some. Of more than 45,000 clones in the sample, 82% were seen once. This material consisted of CD4+ or CD8+ T cells sorted from blood, taken in a trial of the OX40 agonist ivuxolimab. All receptors come from an adult with an advanced solid tumor such as melanoma, head and neck, liver or kidney cancer.

The rearrangement uses TRBV2 and TRBJ1-5; D may be TRBD1 (5 bases). V gave up 4 bases and J gave up 5 bases, with 9 bases separating them. Germline V gene data show CDR1 as SNHLY and CDR2 as FYNNEI. The CDR3 totals 13 residues. The CDR3 DNA is TGTGCCAGCAGTGTGGACATGTATCAGCCCCAGCATTTT. This codes for CASSVDMYQPQHF.

The chain recombines TRBV6-6 with TRBJ2-4; the match to TRBD1 covers 9 bases. CDR3 size: 13 residues. Germline V gene data show CDR1 as MNHNY and CDR2 as SVGAGI (reference sequence). J lost 10 bases, V lost 4 bases, and 5 bases had no gene match. CDR3 protein: CASSLTGGGIQYF. The DNA for the CDR3 is TGTGCCAGCAGTTTGACAGGGGGAGGAATTCAGTACTTC.

This rearrangement joins TRBV10-3 to TRBJ2-4, with 7 bases aligning to TRBD1. Germline V gives CDR1 ENHRY, CDR2 SYGVKD. The trim removed 0 bases at V and 16 bases at J, leaving 15 bases unmatched. This CDR3 is 15 amino acids long. The CDR3 region is CAISESSGRGSPYYF. DNA of the CDR3: TGTGCCATCAGTGAGTCGTCAGGCAGGGGGTCCCCTTATTACTTC.

This sequence joins TRBV5-1 and TRBJ1-1; D not certain. This CDR3 spans 15 amino acids. The ends were cut back, 0 bases at V and 5 bases at J, with 14 bases in the middle. Germline CDR1 reads SGHRS; CDR2 reads YFSETQ. CDR3 protein: CASSLDFSPGTEAFF. The CDR3 region has the DNA TGCGCCAGCAGCTTGGATTTCTCCCCGGGGACTGAAGCTTTCTTT.

This chain joins TRBV5-5 and TRBJ2-5; TRBD2 agrees at 7 bases. CDR3 length: 15 residues. In germline, CDR1 is SGHKS, CDR2 YYEKEE (reference sequence). V dropped 4 bases and J dropped 1; count of bases not matched to a gene: 7. The CDR3 region is CASSLPASGQETQYF. In DNA, the CDR3 is TGTGCCAGCAGCCTACCAGCTAGCGGCCAAGAGACCCAGTACTTC.

The chain recombines TRBV5-1 with TRBJ2-3, with no clear D. Germline lookup yields CDR1 SGHRS and CDR2 YFSETQ. The V end was cut by 5 bases, the J end by 1 base, with 8 bases between. The CDR3 length is 13 residues. The CDR3 region has the DNA TGCGCCAGCAGGGTATGGGGCACAGATACGCAGTATTTT. The encoded protein is CASRVWGTDTQYF.

The gene calls are TRBV5-4 and TRBJ2-1; TRBD1 agrees at 7 bases. Germline V lookup: CDR1 SGHNT, CDR2 YYREEE (reference sequence). The V gene end was trimmed by 0 bases and the J gene end by 4 bases; junction bases not matched to a gene: 7. This CDR3 region has 16 residues. DNA of the CDR3: TGTGCCAGCAGCTTGGGGGTCGGGACAGCATACAATGAGCAGTTCTTC. Translated: CASSLGVGTAYNEQFF.

This chain uses TRBV5-4 with TRBJ2-7; 10 positions match TRBD2. The V segment lost 0 bases and the J segment 5 bases; nucleotides outside the gene matches: 8. The length of the CDR3 is 16 residues. Germline CDR1 reads SGHNT; CDR2 reads YYREEE (reference sequence). CDR3 in amino acids: CASSLGPSGRANEQYF. The CDR3 nucleotides are TGTGCCAGCAGCTTGGGGCCCAGCGGGAGGGCCAACGAGCAGTACTTC.

The chain employs TRBV19 and TRBJ2-1; D may be TRBD2 (6 bases). The germline gives CDR1 LNHDA, CDR2 SQIVND (reference sequence). The CDR3 length is 14 residues. Trimming stripped 3 bases from V and 10 bases from J, with 16 bases between. The CDR3: CASSMTGVLREQFF. The CDR3 region has the DNA TGTGCCAGTAGTATGACGGGAGTCCTTAGAGAGCAGTTCTTC.

Note on this clone: Germline is not matched at one junction end, which may reflect a read error. The V gene is TRBV5-1, the J gene TRBJ1-1; tentative D call: TRBD1 (5 bases). Germline V gene lookup returns CDR1 SGHRS and CDR2 YFSETQ. The CDR3 totals 13 residues. The CDR3 bases are TGTGCCAGCAGCTCCCTAGGGGCGACTGAAGCTTTCTTT. It yields the protein CASSSLGATEAFF.